A single sample is the source of the 3 T cell receptor beta chains below, sequenced in a study of blood T cell repertoires in COVID-19. Sequenced by immunoSEQ multiplex PCR; TCRdb stores in-frame clones only, minus some. The repertoire holds roughly 160,000 clones, with around nine tenths as singletons. The sequenced material came from peripheral blood. All receptors come from a man aged 60-69 years with COVID-19, enrolled during active disease.

In this sample, this clone turned up once. The chain couples TRBV2 to TRBJ1-3; 8 positions match TRBD1. After removal of 6 bases from V and 7 bases from J, the junction contained 2 bases not matched to a gene. The CDR3 length is 12 residues. Per the germline V gene, CDR1 is SNHLY and CDR2 is FYNNEI. As DNA, the CDR3 is TGTGCCAGCAGCCGGGACAGGAACACCATATATTTT. It translates to CASSRDRNTIYF.

The chain has TRBV7-6 and TRBJ2-1; 9 bases are a match to TRBD2. After removal of 4 bases from V and 2 bases from J, the junction contained 21 bases not matched to a gene. This CDR3 contains 21 residues. Germline V gene data show CDR1 as SGHVS and CDR2 as FNYEAQ. Here the CDR3 DNA reads TGTGCCAGCAGCTCCCCTGAGGTTCTAGCGGGAAACCCTATCGCCTACAATGAGCAGTTCTTC. This translates into CASSSPEVLAGNPIAYNEQFF.

This chain uses TRBV10-3 with TRBJ1-2, with D maybe TRBD1 (6 bases). The germline V gene has CDR1 ENHRY and CDR2 SYGVKD. The CDR3 contains 13 residues. With 11 bases removed from V and 4 bases from J, the gap between germline ends came to 17 bases. This CDR3 reads CALSVGQSYGYTF. As DNA, the CDR3 is TGTGCCCTATCAGTGGGACAATCCTATGGCTACACCTTC.